The 2 T cell receptor beta chains below were found in one sample sequenced in a study of T cell changes during pregnancy in multiple sclerosis. Method: immunoSEQ multiplex PCR; TCRdb's copy keeps in-frame clones and lacks some. The sample holds tens of thousands of clones, over 75% seen once. Sequences were derived from CD8+ T cells from peripheral blood mononuclear cells, sampled after pregnancy. These receptors were taken from a female donor with multiple sclerosis, enrolled in a pregnancy study.

This chain connects TRBV29-1 to TRBJ2-7, with 11 bases that match TRBD1. There are 15 residues in the CDR3. CDR1 and CDR2 from the germline V gene are SQVTM and ANQGSEA. The V gene end was trimmed by 2 bases and the J gene end by 4 bases; junction bases not matched to a gene: 7. CDR3 in DNA: TGCAGCGTTGAACGCGGACAGGGGGCTACGTACGAGCAGTACTTC. Residues: CSVERGQGATYEQYF.

The chain couples TRBV5-6 to TRBJ2-7, with a weak D call TRBD2 (5 bases). The CDR3 covers 15 residues. Germline loops: CDR1 SGHDT, CDR2 YYEEEE. V lost 2 bases, J lost 2 bases, and 14 bases lay in between. The CDR3 nucleotides are TGTGCCAGCAGCTTTGGCTCTAGCTACACCTACGAGCAGTACTTC. Protein: CASSFGSSYTYEQYF.